The subject of this entry is one T cell receptor (beta chain). At one end the junction does not follow the germline gene, possibly because of a read error. This sample stems from a study of tumor-infiltrating lymphocytes in primary liver carcinoma. Blood RNA came from unsorted whole blood; germline DNA was also extracted. Preoperatively, peripheral blood was drawn, four milliliters in total. Total RNA (roughly 530 ng) served as template for TCR beta cDNA synthesis primed by a constant-region primer. It was through three nested multiplex PCR rounds of slightly modified ARM-PCR that TCR beta libraries arose. The study ran its first two PCR rounds for approximately 11 cycles each, using TRBV1-TRBV30 forward primers and a C-beta reverse primer. TCRdb re-called the multiplex PCR reads with MiXCR, one entry per CDR3 protein. The table includes approximately 340,000 distinct CDR3 sequences, roughly 61% detected once.

This CDR3 is 16 amino acids long. Germline lookup yields CDR1 SGHAT and CDR2 FQNNGV. This TCR was sampled from a man between 35 and 55 years old with primary liver carcinoma and hepatitis B virus infection. This chain joins TRBV11-2 and TRBJ1-1; 9 nucleotides align to TRBD1. The sample comprised peripheral blood. DNA of the CDR3: TGTACCAGCAGTTTGGCCTATACGGGACAGGGCACTGAAGCTTTCTTT. It translates to CTSSLAYTGQGTEAFF.